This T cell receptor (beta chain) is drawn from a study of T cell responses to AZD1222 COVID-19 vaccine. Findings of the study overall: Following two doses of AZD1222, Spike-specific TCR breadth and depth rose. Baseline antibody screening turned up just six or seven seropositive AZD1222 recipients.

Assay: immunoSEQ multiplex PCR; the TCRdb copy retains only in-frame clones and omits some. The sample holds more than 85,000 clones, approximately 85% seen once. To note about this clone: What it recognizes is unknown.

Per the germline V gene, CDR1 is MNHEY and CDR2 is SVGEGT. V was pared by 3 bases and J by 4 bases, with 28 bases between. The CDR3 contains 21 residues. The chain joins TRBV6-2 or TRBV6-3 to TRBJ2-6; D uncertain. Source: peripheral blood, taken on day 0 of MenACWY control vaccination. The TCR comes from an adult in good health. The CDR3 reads CASSYIDLLAASTSGANVLTF. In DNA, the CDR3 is TGTGCCAGCAGTTATATCGATTTGTTGGCCGCCTCCACGTCCGGGGCCAACGTCCTGACTTTC.